This T cell receptor (beta chain) was captured in a study of Ad26.COV2.S vaccination and SARS-CoV-2 variants. General study results and limits: Vaccinees displayed broader spike-specific TCR repertoires than placebo recipients.

Treatment denoted: roughly 19 received Ad26.COV2.S at low or high dose, single or two shots; several received placebo; per-sample allocation not given. Collection of samples fell on day 63 after the first vaccine or placebo injection. SARS-CoV-2 spike from the Wuhan strain was encoded by the vaccine, an Ad26 vector. With regard to this clone: What it binds is not known.

Profiling relied on immunoSEQ multiplex PCR, and the TCRdb table lists in-frame clones only, not all of them. The sample has about 260,000 clones; around 88% are singletons. The germline CDR1 and CDR2 sequences are SGHNT and YENEEA. The CDR3 spans 12 residues. V lost 1 base and J lost 2, with 0 bases in between. This specimen consisted of peripheral blood, obtained in a trial of Ad26.COV2.S vaccine versus placebo. The chain joins TRBV11-3 to TRBJ2-1; D gene ambiguous. The origin of this receptor is a person between 18 and 59 years old who received the Ad26.COV2.S COVID-19 vaccine or a placebo. The DNA of the CDR3 is TGTGCCAGCAGCTTAGCCTACAATGAGCAGTTCTTC. This gives the protein CASSLAYNEQFF.